Here is one TCR beta chain with its context. The antigen remains unidentified. This record comes from a study of cytomegalovirus exposure and HLA in healthy donors. Healthy bone marrow donors formed the donor group. With 60 Vbeta and 13 Jbeta primers, the PCR was carried out. Assay: immunoSEQ multiplex PCR; the TCRdb copy retains only in-frame clones and omits some. The profile covers 82,000 or so clones, with about 74% appearing a single time and 6.2% taken by the ten largest. Study findings and constraints: HLA alleles were associated with 15,000 to 20,000 TCR beta sequences in a later analysis at 0.05 false discovery rate. Sequencing had likely introduced a cluster of highly shared sequence variants as an artifact. It was 150 to 200 TCR beta chains that were listed as cytomegalovirus-associated.

Sequenced sample: PBMCs. The TCR sequence derives from a woman in her fifties or sixties in good health and CMV-seropositive.

This CDR3 is CASSALRGQEQFF. CDR3 bases: TGTGCCAGCAGCGCCCTCAGAGGTCAGGAGCAGTTCTTC. The V gene is TRBV9, the J gene TRBJ2-1; D unclear. From germline, CDR1 is SGDLS and CDR2 YYNGEE. Trimming removed 3 bases at V and 10 bases at J, with 14 bases between. The CDR3 has 13 amino acids.